The next 28 T cell receptor beta chains were all read from a single sample in a study of blood T cell repertoires in COVID-19. Here immunoSEQ multiplex PCR was the method, and the copy in TCRdb shows in-frame clones only, minus some. The repertoire includes some 150,000 clones, around 84% of them detected once, and approximately 0.99% sits in the top ten. Sample: peripheral blood. Source of these receptors: a middle-aged man with acute or convalescent COVID-19.

In its sample, this clone was seen a few times. The chain is built from TRBV5-8 and TRBJ1-1, with a tentative D call TRBD1 (5 bases). Trimming left V 0 bases short and J 10 bases short, with 7 bases between. This CDR3 has 11 residues. Germline CDR1 and CDR2: SGHTS and YDEGEE. DNA for the CDR3: TGTGCCAGCAGCTTGGCCGGGGGAGCTTTCTTT. This sequence encodes CASSLAGGAFF.

This clone was picked up a small number of times. CDR3 sequence reads: CASNFRQFPNSPLHF. CDR3 sequence (DNA): TGTGCCAGCAATTTTCGACAGTTCCCTAATTCACCCCTCCACTTT. The rearrangement joins TRBV6-5 to TRBJ1-6; maybe TRBD1 (5 bases). The CDR3 is made up of 15 amino acids. Trimming removed 7 bases at V and 6 bases at J, with 16 bases between. Germline V gene sequence: CDR1 MNHEY, CDR2 SVGAGI.

The rearrangement uses TRBV2 and TRBJ1-6; 7 bases fit TRBD1. Per the germline V gene, CDR1 is SNHLY and CDR2 is FYNNEI. This CDR3 spans 15 amino acids. The V gene end was trimmed by 1 base and the J gene end by 10 bases; junction bases not matched to a gene: 7. In DNA form, the CDR3 reads TGTGCCAGCAGTGAAGTCGAGGGGGCCCGGTCACCCCTCCACTTT. It specifies CASSEVEGARSPLHF.

A few counts support this clone. This chain uses TRBV24-1 with TRBJ1-1; D is perhaps TRBD1 (6 bases). Germline CDR1 KGHDR, CDR2 SFDVKD. The V and J ends lost 5 bases and 4 bases respectively, with 13 bases between them. The CDR3 is 14 amino acids. The chain's CDR3 is CATSAGGGGTEAFF. The CDR3 bases are TGTGCCACCAGTGCGGGGGGCGGAGGCACTGAAGCTTTCTTT.

A note on this clone: Germline is not matched at one junction end, which may reflect a read error. J is TRBJ1-1 and V is TRBV4-2, with 7 bases identical to TRBD1. Germline V gene lookup returns CDR1 LGHNA and CDR2 YNFKEQ. CDR3 length: 14 amino acids. CDR3 protein: CASSQGQAIPEAFF. CDR3 bases: TGTGCCAGCAGTCAAGGACAGGCAATACCTGAAGCTTTCTTT.

The V and J genes are TRBV10-1 and TRBJ2-5, with D uncertain. Trimming pared 2 bases from V and 5 bases from J, leaving 12 bases between. This CDR3 has 14 amino acids. Germline V CDR1 and CDR2: WNHNN, SYGVQD (reference sequence). CDR3 coding DNA: TGCGCCAGCAGTGAGGAGGCTAGTCGGGAGACCCAGTACTTC. As protein: CASSEEASRETQYF.

The genes are TRBV6-5 and TRBJ2-1; TRBD2 agrees at 7 bases. This CDR3 is 14 amino acids long. From germline, CDR1 is MNHEY and CDR2 SVGAGI. With 5 bases clipped from V and 3 bases from J, the junction kept 4 bases outside the gene matches. The CDR3 reads CASSPGTNYNEQFF. In nucleotides, the CDR3 is TGTGCCAGCAGTCCGGGGACTAACTACAATGAGCAGTTCTTC.

The chain recombines TRBV12-3 or TRBV12-4 with TRBJ1-1, with D unresolved. The CDR3 spans 12 residues. The ends were cut back, 5 bases at V and 1 base at J, with 5 bases in the middle. The CDR3 spells CASSIGNTEAFF. CDR3 DNA sequence: TGTGCCAGCAGTATCGGGAACACTGAAGCTTTCTTT.

The genes are TRBV5-6 and TRBJ1-2; 8 nucleotides align to TRBD1. Germline assignment: CDR1 SGHDT and CDR2 YYEEEE. Trimming cost V 0 bases and J 2 bases; bases outside gene matches: 0. The CDR3 contains 14 residues. This chain's CDR3 is CASSLGTGNYGYTF. Written as DNA, the CDR3 is TGTGCCAGCAGCTTGGGGACAGGGAACTATGGCTACACCTTC.

The rearrangement links TRBV5-4 to TRBJ2-7; 13 positions agree with TRBD2. The CDR3 covers 15 residues. Germline loops: CDR1 SGHNT, CDR2 YYREEE (reference sequence). V trimming: 4 bases; J trimming: 3 bases; junction bases outside the gene matches: 4. The CDR3 here is CASSQGLAGRYEQYF. CDR3 sequence (DNA): TGTGCCAGCAGCCAGGGACTAGCGGGACGCTACGAGCAGTACTTC.

J is TRBJ1-4 and V is TRBV2; maybe TRBD1 (5 bases). The CDR3 spans 15 residues. CDR1 is SNHLY, CDR2 FYNNEI, per germline. Trimming took off 3 bases at V and 7 bases at J, with 15 bases between the two ends. This CDR3 reads CASSDGGGVSEKLFF. DNA of the CDR3: TGTGCCAGCAGTGATGGGGGAGGTGTGAGTGAAAAACTGTTTTTT.

The rearrangement links TRBV7-3 to TRBJ2-1, with 8 nucleotides matching TRBD2. V lost 8 bases and J lost 5; bases outside the gene matches: 5. Germline assignment: CDR1 SGHTA and CDR2 FQGTGA. There are 13 residues in the CDR3. CDR3 sequence reads: CASGTSGNNEQFF. As DNA, the CDR3 is TGTGCCAGCGGAACTAGCGGAAACAATGAGCAGTTCTTC. Drawing the rest from reference TRBV7-3 and TRBJ2-1, the complete variable domain is GAGVSQTPSNKVTEKGKYVELRCDPISGHTALYWYRQSLGQGPEFLIYFQGTGAADDSGLPNDRFFAVRPEGSVSTLKIQRTERGDSAVYLCASGTSGNNEQFFGPGTRLTVL.

This chain links TRBV7-2 with TRBJ1-2; D gene unclear. Germline CDR1 SGHTA, CDR2 FQGNSA. This CDR3 has 15 residues. Trimming took 1 base from V and 5 from J, leaving 14 bases between them. For the CDR3, the DNA is TGTGCCAGCAGCTTAGGAGGGCAGGCACGGTATGGCTACACCTTC. Translating it yields CASSLGGQARYGYTF.

The gene calls are TRBV5-6 and TRBJ1-1, with D possibly being TRBD1 (6 bases). The CDR3 is 15 amino acids. Germline CDR1 reads SGHDT; CDR2 reads YYEEEE. Trimming shortened V by 4 bases and J by 5 bases, and 18 bases separated the two germline ends. The CDR3 reads CASSRRTERETEAFF. In nucleotides, the CDR3 is TGTGCCAGCAGCCGCCGGACAGAGAGAGAGACTGAAGCTTTCTTT.

CDR3 residues: CASSGGQRQNTEAFF. The CDR3 DNA follows: TGCGCCAGCAGCGGCGGACAGAGGCAGAACACTGAAGCTTTCTTT. The V gene is TRBV5-1, the J gene TRBJ1-1; D may be TRBD1 (6 bases). The V gene lost 4 bases and the J gene lost 1 base, with 14 bases spanning the gap. Germline CDR1 is SGHRS and CDR2 is YFSETQ. This CDR3 is built from 15 residues.

This clone was detected once. The V and J genes are TRBV4-2 and TRBJ2-2; weak D call: TRBD2 (5 bases). Germline V gene data show CDR1 as LGHNA and CDR2 as YNFKEQ. The CDR3 is 19 residues long. V was trimmed by 4 bases and J by 6 bases, leaving 27 bases between them. Here the CDR3 reads CASSLTGYREGINSGELFF. The CDR3 DNA is TGTGCCAGCAGCCTCACGGGTTATCGGGAAGGCATTAACTCCGGGGAGCTGTTTTTT.

The rearrangement joins TRBV29-1 to TRBJ2-2; no firm D call. Germline CDR1 and CDR2: SQVTM and ANQGSEA. V shed 4 bases and J shed 2 bases, with 11 bases lying between them. The CDR3 is 14 residues long. The DNA of the CDR3 is TGCAGCGTTGTATTACAGCTTAACACCGGGGAGCTGTTTTTT. Amino acids: CSVVLQLNTGELFF.

This clone appeared a few times. The rearrangement uses TRBV7-3 and TRBJ2-6; 9 bases match TRBD2. Trimming cost V 1 base and J 0 bases; bases outside gene matches: 1. The CDR3 extends over 17 amino acids. Per the germline V gene, CDR1 is SGHTA and CDR2 is FQGTGA. The DNA of the CDR3 is TGTGCCAGCAGCTTAATTAGCGGGGGCTCTGGGGCCAACGTCCTGACTTTC. It encodes CASSLISGGSGANVLTF. Together with reference TRBV7-3 and TRBJ2-6, the CDR3 gives the full variable domain: GAGVSQTPSNKVTEKGKYVELRCDPISGHTALYWYRQSLGQGPEFLIYFQGTGAADDSGLPNDRFFAVRPEGSVSTLKIQRTERGDSAVYLCASSLISGGSGANVLTFGAGSRLTVL.

This clone has a handful of counts. The J gene is TRBJ1-4, the V gene TRBV5-1, with 7 positions matching TRBD1. Germline V CDR1 and CDR2: SGHRS, YFSETQ. V was clipped by 7 bases and J by 3 bases; unmatched bases: 9. The CDR3 has 15 amino acids. In nucleotides, the CDR3 is TGCGCCAGCCGCTACGGGGACAGACCTAATGAAAAACTGTTTTTT. It is translated as CASRYGDRPNEKLFF.

This clone has more than one count but fewer than ten. V and J are TRBV2 and TRBJ1-6; 8 bases agree with TRBD1. V lost 7 bases, J lost 7 bases, and 9 bases stayed unmatched. This CDR3 spans 15 amino acids. CDR1 SNHLY and CDR2 FYNNEI come from the germline V gene. The DNA of the CDR3 is TGTGCCAGCAATGGTCCAGGGGGCACGAATTCACCCCTCCACTTT. This translates into CASNGPGGTNSPLHF.

The V gene is TRBV6-2 or TRBV6-3, the J gene TRBJ2-5, with D possibly TRBD1 on 6 matching bases. This CDR3 region has 14 residues. In germline, CDR1 is MNHEY, CDR2 SVGEGT. V lost 2 bases and J lost 1, with 8 bases in between. The CDR3 loop reads CASSYGGPQETQYF. CDR3 bases: TGTGCCAGCAGTTACGGGGGCCCCCAAGAGACCCAGTACTTC.

The chain combines TRBV6-1 with TRBJ1-5; perhaps TRBD1 as D (6 bases). This CDR3 has 13 residues. CDR1 MNHNS and CDR2 SASEGT come from the germline V gene. Trimming took off 5 bases at V and 7 bases at J, with 12 bases between the two ends. In DNA form, the CDR3 reads TGTGCCAGCAGTACAGCAGGGGCGCAGCCCCAGCATTTT. Translated: CASSTAGAQPQHF.

CDR3 residues: CASSEGQGRLETQYF. In DNA form, the CDR3 reads TGTGCCAGCAGTGAGGGACAGGGGCGACTGGAGACCCAGTACTTC. This sequence joins TRBV6-1 and TRBJ2-5; TRBD1 agrees at 10 bases. CDR1 is MNHNS, CDR2 SASEGT, per germline. The J segment lost 5 bases and the V segment lost 3 bases, leaving 6 bases of the junction unmatched. The CDR3 is 15 residues long.

This clone was counted at least ten times. The chain employs TRBV10-1 and TRBJ2-3; 10 bases align to TRBD1. The CDR3 has 15 residues. V shed 4 bases, J shed 2 bases, and the junction held 3 bases outside the gene matches. CDR1 is WNHNN, CDR2 SYGVQD, per germline (reference sequence). This CDR3 is CASSVGQGDTDTQYF. The CDR3 DNA follows: TGCGCCAGCAGTGTCGGACAGGGGGACACAGATACGCAGTATTTT.

The chain employs TRBV9 and TRBJ1-3, with 8 bases matching TRBD1. Per the germline V gene, CDR1 is SGDLS and CDR2 is YYNGEE. The ends lost 4 bases at V and 8 bases at J; junction bases unmatched: 8. This CDR3 has 14 residues. CDR3 loop: CASSLSGGWDTIYF. The CDR3 DNA reads as TGTGCCAGCAGCCTTTCAGGGGGCTGGGACACCATATATTTT.

This clone was seen a few times. The V gene is TRBV9, the J gene TRBJ1-5; 8 bases agree with TRBD1. With V trimmed by 1 base and J by 4 bases, 4 bases remained unmatched. The CDR3 consists of 15 residues. Germline lookup yields CDR1 SGDLS and CDR2 YYNGEE. Here the CDR3 reads CASSVQGQANQPQHF. CDR3 coding DNA: TGTGCCAGCAGCGTACAGGGACAGGCTAATCAGCCCCAGCATTTT.

This clone has only one observation. The rearrangement joins TRBV6-1 to TRBJ1-1; TRBD1 aligns across 10 bases. The CDR3 totals 19 residues. V dropped 4 bases and J dropped 1; count of bases not matched to a gene: 15. Germline values: CDR1 MNHNS, CDR2 SASEGT. The CDR3 bases are TGTGCCAGCAGTGGGTTGGGAATGACAGGGGGCGCGAGGAACACTGAAGCTTTCTTT. It translates to CASSGLGMTGGARNTEAFF.

The genes are TRBV7-9 and TRBJ1-2, with 8 nucleotides matching TRBD1. V lost 2 bases and J lost 7; bases outside the gene matches: 3. This CDR3 is 13 amino acids long. Germline assignment: CDR1 SEHNR and CDR2 FQNEAQ (reference sequence). This chain's CDR3 is CASSLQGAPGYTF. In DNA form, the CDR3 reads TGTGCCAGCAGCTTACAGGGGGCGCCTGGCTACACCTTC.